This T cell receptor beta chain appears in the sequencing data of a study of cytomegalovirus exposure and HLA in healthy donors. Study conclusions and caveats: Later analysis associated a missense DCLRE1C variant with TCR beta V- and J-gene trimming.

It was with 60 Vbeta and 13 Jbeta primers that the PCR ran. Clones were sequenced by immunoSEQ multiplex PCR, and TCRdb holds only the in-frame ones, with some missing. The sample records tens of thousands of clones, about 80% being singletons. On this clone itself: Its antigen is still unknown.

The CDR3 is made up of 15 amino acids. Germline V gives CDR1 LGHNA, CDR2 YNFKEQ. V was clipped by 1 base and J by 3 bases; unmatched bases: 4. This chain joins TRBV4-2 and TRBJ1-2, with 8 bases that match TRBD1. The sequenced sample was PBMCs. The clonotype was recovered from a woman aged 45-65 years in good health and CMV-seropositive. CDR3 sequence: CASSQAGGPDYGYTF. CDR3 nucleotides: TGTGCCAGCAGCCAAGCAGGGGGCCCCGACTATGGCTACACCTTC.